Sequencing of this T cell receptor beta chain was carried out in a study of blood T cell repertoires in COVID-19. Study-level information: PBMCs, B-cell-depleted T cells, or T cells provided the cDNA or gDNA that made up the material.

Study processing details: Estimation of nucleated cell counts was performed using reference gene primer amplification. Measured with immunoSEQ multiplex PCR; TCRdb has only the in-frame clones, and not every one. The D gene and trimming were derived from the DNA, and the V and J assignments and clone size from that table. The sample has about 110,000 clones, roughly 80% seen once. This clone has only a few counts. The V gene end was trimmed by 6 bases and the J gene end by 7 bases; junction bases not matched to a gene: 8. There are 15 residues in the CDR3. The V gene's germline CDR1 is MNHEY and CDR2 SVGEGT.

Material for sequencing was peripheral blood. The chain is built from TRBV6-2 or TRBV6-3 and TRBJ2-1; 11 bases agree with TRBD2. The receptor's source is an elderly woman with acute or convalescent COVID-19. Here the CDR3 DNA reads TGTGCCAGCAGCCGTACTAGCGGGAGTAGTAATGAGCAGTTCTTC. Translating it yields CASSRTSGSSNEQFF.